One sample yielded the 25 T cell receptor beta chains listed below, sequenced in a study of blood T cell repertoires in COVID-19 (dated by TCRdb to 2020 to 2021). The library relied on the immunoSEQ multiplex PCR assay. TCRdb provides this immuneACCESS table in a form limited to in-frame rearrangements. Some clones are lacking; in checked studies, under half of them reflect an unresolved V gene, and why the rest are absent is not known. This sample lists about 36,000 clones; around nine tenths were detected once. Of the sample, around 2.4% is held by the ten largest clones. Material for sequencing was peripheral blood. These TCRs come from a human donor in a cohort sampled during active COVID-19.

The J gene is TRBJ2-7, the V gene TRBV5-5; D is uncertain. The CDR3 has 12 amino acids. CDR1 is SGHKS and CDR2 is YYEKEE in the germline V gene (reference sequence). V was cut by 1 base and J by 6 bases, with 8 bases left in between. This CDR3 is CASSLSLREQYF. The CDR3 DNA is TGTGCCAGCAGCTTGAGTTTGCGCGAGCAGTACTTC.

V is TRBV11-2 and J is TRBJ2-1; 8 bases line up with TRBD1. Per germline, CDR1 SGHAT and CDR2 FQNNGV. The V gene end was trimmed by 5 bases and the J gene end by 4 bases; junction bases not matched to a gene: 7. There are 15 residues in the CDR3. In DNA, the CDR3 is TGTGCCAGCAGCCCAGACAGGGGCCCTTACAATGAGCAGTTCTTC. Translating gives CASSPDRGPYNEQFF.

The gene calls are TRBV9 and TRBJ1-2; D gene unclear. Per the germline V gene, CDR1 is SGDLS and CDR2 is YYNGEE. The CDR3 has 14 amino acids. V lost 1 base and J 1 base, leaving 8 bases between the germline ends. CDR3 nucleotide sequence: TGTGCCAGCAGCGTATCACAGAGTAACTATGGCTACACCTTC. As protein: CASSVSQSNYGYTF.

This clone was counted a single time. The genes are TRBV3-1 (or the pseudogene TRBV3-2) and TRBJ2-6; TRBD2 is a possible D gene (5 bases). The CDR3 sequence is 15 residues long. The germline V gene has CDR1 LGHDT and CDR2 YNNKEL (reference sequence). Trimming cost V 3 bases and J 0 bases, with 6 bases left between them. The CDR3 reads CASSHDYSGANVLTF. In DNA form, the CDR3 reads TGTGCCAGCAGCCACGACTACTCTGGGGCCAACGTCCTGACTTTC.

The gene calls are TRBV19 and TRBJ1-1; 9 bases agree with TRBD1. CDR1 is LNHDA and CDR2 is SQIVND in the germline V gene (reference sequence). The CDR3 extends over 16 amino acids. The ends lost 4 bases at V and 7 bases at J; junction bases unmatched: 13. The CDR3 bases are TGTGCCAGTAGTAAAAGTTCCGGGACAGGGAGGATTGAAGCTTTCTTT. Translating it yields CASSKSSGTGRIEAFF.

The chain has TRBV24-1 and TRBJ2-3; 12 nucleotides line up with TRBD2. The CDR3 is made up of 17 amino acids. Per germline, CDR1 KGHDR and CDR2 SFDVKD. Trimming at V came to 3 bases and at J to 0 bases, leaving 3 bases not matched to a gene. The CDR3 DNA is TGTGCCACCAGTGATCCCGGGACTAGCGGGAGCACAGATACGCAGTATTTT. Amino acids: CATSDPGTSGSTDTQYF.

The DNA of the CDR3 is TGCAGCGTTGGCGGGGGTATCACAGATACGCAGTATTTT. Its protein is CSVGGGITDTQYF. This rearrangement joins TRBV29-1 to TRBJ2-3; 7 nucleotides agree with TRBD2. This CDR3 contains 13 residues. CDR1 SQVTM and CDR2 ANQGSEA come from the germline V gene. Unmatched junction bases numbered 3, after V lost 4 bases and J lost 2 bases.

The chain combines TRBV9 with TRBJ1-5; D is unclear. This CDR3 spans 14 amino acids. In germline, CDR1 is SGDLS, CDR2 YYNGEE. Trimming took 0 bases from V and 4 from J, leaving 8 bases between them. The CDR3 reads CASSVDGVNQPQHF. CDR3 in DNA: TGTGCCAGCAGCGTAGATGGAGTGAATCAGCCCCAGCATTTT.

CDR3 amino acids: CASSYRQGGTGELFF. For the CDR3, the DNA is TGTGCCAGCAGTTACAGACAGGGAGGCACCGGGGAGCTGTTTTTT. This rearrangement joins TRBV6-6 to TRBJ2-2; a possible D gene is TRBD1 (7 bases). The CDR3 extends over 15 amino acids. V shed 2 bases and J shed 4 bases, with 11 bases lying between them. CDR1 is MNHNY, CDR2 SVGAGI, per germline (reference sequence).

The chain recombines TRBV7-8 with TRBJ2-5, with D maybe TRBD2 (8 bases). This CDR3 contains 16 residues. The germline CDR1 and CDR2 sequences are SGHVS and FQNEAQ. V was pared by 5 bases and J by 5 bases, with 21 bases between. DNA of the CDR3: TGTGCCAGCAGCCCCACGGGAGGGGGCTGGGGTGAGACCCAGTACTTC. Its translation: CASSPTGGGWGETQYF. Full variable domain (missing parts from reference TRBV7-8 and TRBJ2-5): GAGVSQSPRYKVAKRGQDVALRCDPISGHVSLFWYQQALGQGPEFLTYFQNEAQLDKSGLPSDRFFAERPEGSVSTLKIQRTQQEDSAVYLCASSPTGGGWGETQYFGPGTRLLVL.

This chain links TRBV24-1 with TRBJ2-5, with TRBD2 matching over 12 bases. Germline V gene lookup returns CDR1 KGHDR and CDR2 SFDVKD. This CDR3 region has 16 residues. Trimming cost V 3 bases and J 4 bases; bases outside gene matches: 5. The CDR3 region has the DNA TGTGCCACCAGTGATGATGGACTAGCGGGGTCAGAGACCCAGTACTTC. Translation: CATSDDGLAGSETQYF.

This CDR3 reads CASRATWAGANVLTF. CDR3 nucleotides: TGTGCCAGCAGAGCGACTTGGGCTGGGGCCAACGTCCTGACTTTC. This sequence joins TRBV27 and TRBJ2-6; D is unresolved. The CDR3 runs 15 residues. Trimming took 6 bases from V and 2 from J, leaving 11 bases between them. CDR1 is MNHEY, CDR2 SMNVEV, per germline (reference sequence).

This clone was seen only a few times. The chain is built from TRBV19 and TRBJ2-7; 7 positions match TRBD2. The CDR3 runs 13 residues. Germline trimming cut 3 bases from V and 6 bases from J; bases unmatched to any gene: 5. CDR1 and CDR2 from the germline V gene are LNHDA and SQIVND (reference sequence). The CDR3 sequence is CASSISSGGEQYF. CDR3 nucleotides: TGTGCCAGTAGTATCTCCTCGGGAGGCGAGCAGTACTTC.

V and J are TRBV7-8 and TRBJ2-1; 12 nucleotides line up with TRBD1. CDR1 is SGHVS, CDR2 FQNEAQ, per germline. The length of the CDR3 is 18 residues. Trimming at V came to 4 bases and at J to 0 bases, leaving 7 bases not matched to a gene. As DNA, the CDR3 is TGTGCCAGCAGCTCCGGGACAGGGGGCCCGCTCTCCTACAATGAGCAGTTCTTC. Translating it yields CASSSGTGGPLSYNEQFF.

The V gene is TRBV10-3, the J gene TRBJ2-7, with 15 bases matching TRBD2. With 9 bases clipped from V and 5 bases from J, the junction kept 11 bases outside the gene matches. Germline V gives CDR1 ENHRY, CDR2 SYGVKD. The CDR3 covers 16 residues. The CDR3 reads CAIRTGTSGGFHEQYF. The CDR3, as DNA: TGTGCCATACGAACCGGGACTAGCGGGGGGTTCCACGAGCAGTACTTC.

V gene TRBV3-1 (or the pseudogene TRBV3-2) combines with J gene TRBJ2-3, with TRBD1 matching over 7 bases. Germline V gives CDR1 LGHDT, CDR2 YNNKEL (reference sequence). The CDR3 consists of 16 residues. The trim removed 3 bases at V and 0 bases at J, leaving 6 bases unmatched. Here the CDR3 reads CASSHRGQTSTDTQYF. In nucleotides, the CDR3 is TGTGCCAGCAGCCACCGGGGACAGACCAGCACAGATACGCAGTATTTT.

CDR3 sequence: CASSLAQGWARGNTEAFF. CDR3 nucleotide sequence: TGTGCCAGCAGCTTAGCGCAAGGATGGGCCAGGGGAAACACTGAAGCTTTCTTT. This chain uses TRBV7-2 with TRBJ1-1, with a tentative D call TRBD1 (6 bases). Per the germline V gene, CDR1 is SGHTA and CDR2 is FQGNSA. Trimming cost V 0 bases and J 2 bases, with 19 bases left between them. This CDR3 is built from 18 residues.

The rearrangement joins TRBV6-5 to TRBJ1-2; maybe TRBD1 (5 bases). Looked up from germline, CDR1 is MNHEY and CDR2 is SVGAGI. The CDR3 has 13 residues. V lost 11 bases to trimming and J lost 4 bases, with 17 bases between them. CDR3 bases: TGTGCCGTCGACGAGCAGGGTTCCTATGGCTACACCTTC. The encoded protein is CAVDEQGSYGYTF.

The chain uses TRBV24-1 and TRBJ2-7; 7 positions agree with TRBD2. Per the germline V gene, CDR1 is KGHDR and CDR2 is SFDVKD. CDR3 length: 14 residues. Trimming removed 0 bases from V and 3 bases from J; junction bases left unmatched: 1. The CDR3 protein is CATSDLGGDYEQYF. CDR3 DNA: TGTGCCACCAGTGATTTGGGGGGGGACTACGAGCAGTACTTC.

V is TRBV7-2 and J is TRBJ2-5, with 7 bases lining up with TRBD1. The CDR3 length is 15 residues. Germline CDR1 and CDR2: SGHTA and FQGNSA. The V gene end was trimmed by 4 bases and the J gene end by 5 bases; junction bases not matched to a gene: 10. CDR3 sequence: CASSSGQVKGETQYF. The CDR3 bases are TGTGCCAGCAGCTCAGGACAGGTGAAGGGGGAGACCCAGTACTTC.

The gene calls are TRBV7-9 and TRBJ1-4; 8 nucleotides agree with TRBD1. The CDR3 extends over 14 amino acids. Unmatched junction bases numbered 3, after V lost 5 bases and J lost 4 bases. Germline lookup yields CDR1 SEHNR and CDR2 FQNEAQ (reference sequence). The CDR3 DNA reads as TGTGCCAGCAGCCCAGGGGGCGGTAATGAAAAACTGTTTTTT. Protein sequence: CASSPGGGNEKLFF.

The rearrangement links TRBV7-9 to TRBJ2-3, with a weak D call TRBD2 (5 bases). This CDR3 comprises 14 residues. With 1 base removed from V and 8 bases from J, the gap between germline ends came to 13 bases. Looked up from germline, CDR1 is SEHNR and CDR2 is FQNEAQ (reference sequence). The chain's CDR3 is CASSLVVSGSTQYF. The CDR3 DNA sequence: TGTGCCAGCAGCTTAGTTGTCTCGGGGAGTACGCAGTATTTT.

The rearrangement uses TRBV11-2 and TRBJ1-6; TRBD1 is a possible D gene (6 bases). This CDR3 has 16 amino acids. V lost 0 bases and J lost 7, with 13 bases in between. Germline CDR1 SGHAT, CDR2 FQNNGV. The CDR3 sequence is CASSLEFTGSNSPLHF. DNA for the CDR3: TGTGCCAGCAGCTTAGAATTTACAGGGAGCAATTCACCCCTCCACTTT.

V is TRBV15 and J is TRBJ1-5, with D possibly matching TRBD1 (6 bases). Germline V gene data show CDR1 as LNHNV and CDR2 as YYDKDF (reference sequence). V gave up 3 bases and J gave up 7 bases, with 16 bases separating them. The CDR3 has 15 residues. CDR3: CATSSIRGAGQPQHF. For the CDR3, the DNA is TGTGCCACCAGCAGCATCCGGGGGGCAGGGCAGCCCCAGCATTTT.

The J gene is TRBJ2-5, the V gene TRBV7-3; 8 bases agree with TRBD2. This CDR3 spans 17 amino acids. The V gene end was trimmed by 5 bases and the J gene end by 3 bases; junction bases not matched to a gene: 14. Germline V gives CDR1 SGHTA, CDR2 FQGTGA. In DNA form, the CDR3 reads TGTGCCAGCAGCCCCGGAGGGGCTAGCGGGCGTAAAGAGACCCAGTACTTC. Residues: CASSPGGASGRKETQYF.